The 21 T cell receptor beta chains reported below all come from one sample, sequenced in a study of CD8 T cells in Susac syndrome (dated by TCRdb to the late 2010s). Library construction relied on the immunoSEQ multiplex PCR assay. RNA was extracted using the RNeasy kit, and roughly 0.45 to 1 microgram was reverse transcribed with random hexamers. Through fastp at Q25 and MiXCR, TCRdb rebuilt clones from the public reads, retaining in-frame beta chains. Every entry covers one CDR3 protein and lists the most common genes and DNA from its rows. The table for this sample lists around 110,000 distinct CDR3 sequences; around 94% of them were counted only once. Around 0.28% of the sample is held by the ten biggest clonotypes. Input material: CD8+ T cells from PBMCs. These TCRs come from a human donor with Susac syndrome.

V gene TRBV12-3 or TRBV12-4 combines with J gene TRBJ2-1; 9 positions match TRBD1. This CDR3 region has 15 residues. After removal of 6 bases from V and 8 bases from J, the junction contained 11 bases not matched to a gene. The DNA of the CDR3 is TGTGCCAGCAGCCAAAAAACAGGGGGCTTTGATGAGCAGTTCTTC. Residues: CASSQKTGGFDEQFF.

The V gene is TRBV30, the J gene TRBJ2-7; maybe TRBD1 (5 bases). The CDR3 spans 13 residues. Germline V lookup: CDR1 GTSNPN, CDR2 SVGIG (reference sequence). Trimming left V 2 bases short and J 7 bases short, with 15 bases between. CDR3 amino acids: CAWSPLQGGEQYF. Written as DNA, the CDR3 is TGTGCCTGGAGTCCTCTGCAGGGTGGAGAGCAGTACTTC.

The J gene is TRBJ1-2, the V gene TRBV13; no clear D. CDR3 length equals 14 residues. CDR1 and CDR2 (germline): PRHDT, FYEKMQ (reference sequence). The V end lost 4 bases, the J end lost 1 base, and 10 bases lay between the germline ends. The CDR3 DNA reads TGTGCCAGCAGCTATCCCTCGGGTAACTATGGCTACACCTTC. Translating gives CASSYPSGNYGYTF.

This rearrangement joins TRBV12-3 or TRBV12-4 to TRBJ2-2; maybe TRBD1 (6 bases). The V end lost 7 bases, the J end lost 4 bases, and 10 bases lay between the germline ends. This CDR3 has 13 amino acids. In DNA, the CDR3 is TGTGCCAGCACTGAAGGGGGCACCGGGGAGCTGTTTTTT. Encoded protein: CASTEGGTGELFF.

This clonotype was counted a single time. This chain joins TRBV5-4 and TRBJ2-5, with TRBD2 as a possible D gene (6 bases). CDR1 is SGHNT, CDR2 YYREEE, per germline (reference sequence). V shed 4 bases and J shed 4 bases, with 14 bases lying between them. There are 14 residues in the CDR3. The CDR3 DNA is TGTGCCAGCAGCGGGACTCCACCCCCAGAGACCCAGTACTTC. Translating it yields CASSGTPPPETQYF. Using reference TRBV5-4 and TRBJ2-5 for the parts outside the CDR3, the full variable domain is ETGVTQSPTHLIKTRGQQVTLRCSSQSGHNTVSWYQQALGQGPQFIFQYYREEENGRGNFPPRFSGLQFPNYSSELNVNALELDDSALYLCASSGTPPPETQYFGPGTRLLVL.

The rearrangement links TRBV2 to TRBJ1-5, with D possibly matching TRBD1 (6 bases). Trimming cost V 2 bases and J 7 bases, with 15 bases left between them. CDR3 length: 15 residues. Germline V lookup: CDR1 SNHLY, CDR2 FYNNEI. The CDR3 here is CASSERTVPMQPQHF. CDR3 coding DNA: TGTGCCAGCAGTGAAAGGACAGTCCCTATGCAGCCCCAGCATTTT.

This clonotype was picked up one time. The chain uses TRBV9 and TRBJ2-5, with 7 bases identical to TRBD1. Germline trimming cut 3 bases from V and 7 bases from J; bases unmatched to any gene: 9. Germline-derived CDR1 and CDR2 are SGDLS and YYNGEE. The CDR3 covers 14 residues. The CDR3 coding sequence is TGTGCCAGCAGCGCCGGGACAGACCTAGGGACCCAGTACTTC. This translates into CASSAGTDLGTQYF.

This chain connects TRBV7-8 to TRBJ2-7; maybe TRBD1 (5 bases). From germline, CDR1 is SGHVS and CDR2 FQNEAQ. The ends were cut back, 5 bases at V and 1 base at J, with 21 bases in the middle. This CDR3 region has 17 residues. The CDR3 sequence is CASSPHLTGRTSYEQYF. In DNA form, the CDR3 reads TGTGCCAGCAGCCCGCACCTCACAGGTCGGACATCCTACGAGCAGTACTTC.

This chain connects TRBV6-5 to TRBJ1-1, with unresolved D. The V gene's germline CDR1 is MNHEY and CDR2 SVGAGI. The ends were cut back, 0 bases at V and 7 bases at J, with 6 bases in the middle. The CDR3 length is 12 residues. CDR3 residues: CASSYSPNEAFF. The CDR3 coding sequence is TGTGCCAGCAGTTACTCACCGAATGAAGCTTTCTTT.

This clonotype was found once. One junction end disagrees with the germline gene, perhaps due to a read error. V usage is TRBV7-7 and J usage is TRBJ2-7, with a weak D call TRBD2 (6 bases). The germline V gene encodes CDR1 SSHAT and CDR2 FNYEAQ (reference sequence). The CDR3 length is 15 residues. The CDR3 nucleotides are TGTGCTAGCAGCTTAGGTGGGGGGTCCTCCTACGAGCAGTACTTC. This encodes CASSLGGGSSYEQYF.

The rearrangement uses TRBV12-3 or TRBV12-4 and TRBJ2-7; D is unclear. V lost 7 bases and J lost 2, with 15 bases in between. The CDR3 covers 14 residues. The chain's CDR3 is CASTHGLPAYEQYF. CDR3 sequence (DNA): TGTGCCAGCACCCATGGCCTTCCGGCCTACGAGCAGTACTTC.

This sequence joins TRBV12-3 or TRBV12-4 and TRBJ2-7; D is perhaps TRBD1 (7 bases). CDR3 length equals 14 residues. Deletions cut 5 bases from V and 2 bases from J, with 13 bases between. The CDR3 loop reads CASSGQEGAYEQYF. The CDR3 nucleotides read TGTGCCAGCAGTGGACAGGAGGGGGCCTACGAGCAGTACTTC.

The chain links TRBV12-3 or TRBV12-4 to TRBJ2-5; 7 bases match TRBD1. V lost 6 bases, J lost 4 bases, and 8 bases stayed unmatched. The CDR3 is 14 residues long. The DNA of the CDR3 is TGTGCCAGCAGCCAGACAGGGAGAGGAGAGACCCAGTACTTC. This sequence encodes CASSQTGRGETQYF.

V is TRBV5-1 and J is TRBJ2-7, with 12 positions matching TRBD2. The CDR3 has 16 residues. Germline V lookup: CDR1 SGHRS, CDR2 YFSETQ. V was clipped by 4 bases and J by 3 bases; unmatched bases: 8. The CDR3 here is CASSIHSSGGDYEQYF. The CDR3 DNA follows: TGCGCCAGCAGCATACACTCTAGCGGGGGGGACTACGAGCAGTACTTC.

The chain recombines TRBV9 with TRBJ1-1; D is perhaps TRBD1 (5 bases). With 0 bases removed from V and 3 bases from J, the gap between germline ends came to 9 bases. This CDR3 region has 14 residues. Germline CDR1 is SGDLS and CDR2 is YYNGEE. The CDR3 reads CASSVGGDDTEAFF. CDR3 bases: TGTGCCAGCAGCGTAGGAGGGGATGACACTGAAGCTTTCTTT.

The rearrangement uses TRBV6-5 and TRBJ2-7; D might be TRBD2 (6 bases). Per germline, CDR1 MNHEY and CDR2 SVGAGI. The CDR3 runs 14 residues. Between the trimmed V and J ends, which lost 0 bases and 8 bases, there was a span of 14 bases. The CDR3 coding sequence is TGTGCCAGCAGTTACTCCCGGGAGCTTAATAAGCAGTACTTC. It is translated as CASSYSRELNKQYF.

This chain links TRBV14 with TRBJ1-1; D gene uncertain. Germline V gene data show CDR1 as SGHDN and CDR2 as FVKESK. Trimming removed 3 bases from V and 0 bases from J, with 11 bases in between. The CDR3 contains 15 residues. The DNA of the CDR3 is TGTGCCAGCAGCCAGATGAGGGAGATGAACACTGAAGCTTTCTTT. Its translation: CASSQMREMNTEAFF.

This chain uses TRBV18 with TRBJ1-6; D is unclear. The CDR3 is made up of 14 amino acids. Germline values: CDR1 KGHSH, CDR2 LQKENI. V was trimmed by 5 bases and J by 9 bases, leaving 14 bases between them. The CDR3 sequence: CASSLIGMGSPLHF. The CDR3 coding sequence is TGTGCCAGCTCATTAATAGGGATGGGTTCACCCCTCCACTTT.

The chain employs TRBV4-1 and TRBJ1-2, with D unresolved. Germline-derived CDR1 and CDR2 are MGHRA and YSYEKL. The V end lost 0 bases, the J end lost 8 bases, and 16 bases lay between the germline ends. CDR3 length: 15 amino acids. In DNA form, the CDR3 reads TGCGCCAGCAGCCAAGATTCTGCCGCTACATTGGGCTACACCTTC. Encoded protein: CASSQDSAATLGYTF.

V gene TRBV29-1 combines with J gene TRBJ1-1, with TRBD1 matching over 7 bases. CDR3 size: 14 residues. Per the germline V gene, CDR1 is SQVTM and CDR2 is ANQGSEA. J was trimmed by 2 bases and V by 6 bases; bases with no gene match: 9. CDR3 nucleotides: TGCAGCGTCTCCGGGACAGACTTTAACACTGAAGCTTTCTTT. Protein sequence: CSVSGTDFNTEAFF.

This chain connects TRBV15 to TRBJ2-5; 8 bases are shared with TRBD1. This CDR3 contains 14 residues. J gave up 4 bases and V 0 bases, and 1 base lay outside the gene matches. The germline V gene encodes CDR1 LNHNV and CDR2 YYDKDF (reference sequence). CDR3 loop: CATSRDQGAETQYF. The CDR3 DNA sequence: TGTGCCACCAGCAGAGATCAGGGGGCAGAGACCCAGTACTTC.